The rows below give T cell receptor beta chains drawn from one sample of a study of metastatic and nonmetastatic thyroid tumors. TCRdb re-analyzed the PCR reads through MiXCR. There are roughly 59,000 clones in the sample; about a sixth occur only once, and roughly a tenth lies in the top ten. The sequenced material came from blood. The receptors here all came from a male donor with papillary thyroid cancer or a benign thyroid nodule (not recorded which). Some clones in this sample may be carry-over from other donors' samples. Both conserved end residues are part of each CDR3. A D gene is named only where the DNA matches it firmly. Clone size, where shown, is once, few, many, or a class for clones that have expanded.

v_gene,j_gene,d_gene,abundance,CDR3nt,CDR3aa
TRBV30,TRBJ1-6,NA,few,TGTGCCTGGAGTAGGGTGAATAATTCACCCCTCCACTTT,CAWSRVNNSPLHF
TRBV30,TRBJ1-5,NA,many,TGTGCCTGGAGTGAACAGCCGAATCAGCCCCAGCATTTT,CAWSEQPNQPQHF
TRBV27,TRBJ2-7,NA,many,TGTGCCAGCAGTGGAGAGTGGACCGACGAGCAGTACTTC,CASSGEWTDEQYF
TRBV11-1,TRBJ2-3,TRBD2,NA,TGTGCCAGCAGCCCTAGCGGGTGGGGGGAAGATACGCAGTATTTT,CASSPSGWGEDTQYF
TRBV27,TRBJ2-7,NA,many,TGTGCCAGCAGTTCCCGGGGGTCCTACGAGCAGTACTTC,CASSSRGSYEQYF
TRBV4-3,TRBJ2-4,TRBD2,many,TGCGCCAGCAGCCAAGGAACTAGCGGGAGGGCCGGCTCAAAAAACATTCAGTACTTC,CASSQGTSGRAGSKNIQYF
TRBV6-1,TRBJ1-5,NA,many,TGTGCCCGCGTGGGTCCGGGGGATTTT,CARVGPGDF
TRBV5-4,TRBJ2-1,NA,NA,TGTGCCAGCAGCTTGGCCGCCGCACAAAGGGGGGCCTATGAGCAGTTCTTC,CASSLAAAQRGAYEQFF
TRBV9,TRBJ1-5,TRBD1,many,TGTGCCAGCAGCGTAGGAGGGGGCGGCAATCAGCCCCAGCATTTT,CASSVGGGGNQPQHF
TRBV12-3/TRBV12-4,TRBJ1-5,NA,NA,TGTGCCAGCGGCTCAGGGTTGAGCAATCAGCCCCAGCATTTT,CASGSGLSNQPQHF
TRBV18,TRBJ2-5,TRBD1,many,TGTGCCAGCTCACTCCTCTGGACAGGGTTCCAAGAGACCCAGTACTTC,CASSLLWTGFQETQYF
TRBV20-1,TRBJ1-6,NA,many,TGCAGTGCTAGAGAAGGGTACACAGACGGCTCACCCCTCCACTTT,CSAREGYTDGSPLHF
TRBV7-2,TRBJ2-1,TRBD2,many,TGTGCCAGCAGCGTGGGGACTAGCAAGTTCTTC,CASSVGTSKFF
TRBV28,TRBJ1-5,NA,many,TGTGCCAGCAGCTCCGGGGGGGGATGGGATCAGCCCCAGCATTTT,CASSSGGGWDQPQHF
TRBV11-1,TRBJ1-3,NA,many,TGTGCCAGCAGACCCCTTGGCAGGGACTTTGGAAACACCATATATTTT,CASRPLGRDFGNTIYF
TRBV11-2,TRBJ1-2,NA,many,TGTGCCAGCAGCCCGCGTCCACAGGGTGCTCTCGGCTACACCTTC,CASSPRPQGALGYTF
TRBV12-3/TRBV12-4,TRBJ1-1,TRBD1,NA,TGTGCCAGCAGTTACCGACAGGGGGCTCACACTGAAGCTTTCTTT,CASSYRQGAHTEAFF
TRBV30,TRBJ2-7,NA,many,TGTGCCTGGGGGACTGATTCCTACGAGCAGTACTTC,CAWGTDSYEQYF
TRBV27,TRBJ2-7,NA,many,TGTGCCAGCAGTTTAGCCCCCAGGGGCGAGCAGTACTTC,CASSLAPRGEQYF
TRBV4-3,TRBJ1-2,TRBD1,many,TGCGCCAGCAGCCAAGGGACAGGGAGGGGGACCTATGGCTACACCTTC,CASSQGTGRGTYGYTF
TRBV12-3/TRBV12-4,TRBJ1-1,NA,NA,TGTGCCAGAACCTGGGACAAGGCTTTCTTT,CARTWDKAFF
TRBV4-1,TRBJ2-5,TRBD2,few,TGCGCCAGCAGCCAAGAAGGTCCGACTAGCGGGGGGTACCAAGAGACCCAGTACTTC,CASSQEGPTSGGYQETQYF
TRBV4-2,TRBJ2-3,TRBD2,many,TGTGCCAGCAGCCAAACCACCGGGACTAGAACTTCTTCGGATACGCAGTATTTT,CASSQTTGTRTSSDTQYF
TRBV9,TRBJ2-3,NA,many,TGTGCCAGCAGCGTTTCCGGGGCGCTCACAGATACGCAGTATTTT,CASSVSGALTDTQYF
TRBV9,TRBJ2-5,TRBD1,many,TGTGCCAGCAGCGGAGGGCTTCCGGGACAGGGGAGAGAGACCCAGTACTTC,CASSGGLPGQGRETQYF
TRBV11-2,TRBJ1-3,NA,few,TGTGCCAGCAGCTTAACCCCTGCCCTCCTTGGGAACAACATATATTTT,CASSLTPALLGNNIYF
TRBV4-1,TRBJ1-1,NA,many,TGCGCCAGCGGCAGACAGGCTAACACTGAAGCTTTCTTT,CASGRQANTEAFF
TRBV6-2/TRBV6-3,TRBJ2-2,NA,NA,TGTGCCAGCATTCCCGGACACGGCGTGGTGGAGCTGTTTTTT,CASIPGHGVVELFF
TRBV19,TRBJ2-1,NA,NA,TGTGCCAGTAGTATGGTGAGAGGGAGCGTCTCCTACAATGAGCAGTTCTTC,CASSMVRGSVSYNEQFF
TRBV6-2/TRBV6-3,TRBJ2-3,TRBD2,few,TGTGCCATCAGCTCAATACTAGCGGGAGGGGTCACAGATACGCAGTATTTT,CAISSILAGGVTDTQYF
TRBV15,TRBJ2-2,NA,many,TGTGCCACCAGCAGAATATCAGTGACCGGGGAGCTGTTTTTT,CATSRISVTGELFF
TRBV6-5,TRBJ2-7,NA,few,TGTGCCAGCAGTTACTCTATCTCGGGGGTATACGAGCAGTACTTC,CASSYSISGVYEQYF
TRBV20-1,TRBJ1-2,NA,many,TGCAGTGCTCCCAAGGGAGGGCATGGCTACACCTTC,CSAPKGGHGYTF
TRBV6-4,TRBJ1-2,TRBD1,many,TGTGCCAGCAGTTCCGGGACAGGGAACGGCTACACCTTC,CASSSGTGNGYTF
TRBV7-2,TRBJ2-5,TRBD2,many,TGTGCCAGCAGCCAGACTAGCATGCTTGGAGAGACCCAGTACTTC,CASSQTSMLGETQYF
TRBV27,TRBJ1-5,TRBD1,many,TGTGCCAGCAGTTTGACAGGGGGCAATCAGCCCCAGCATTTT,CASSLTGGNQPQHF
TRBV28,TRBJ2-3,NA,many,TGTGCCAGCAGGGGATCCCCTTCTTTGCGGACTGGCACAGATACGCAGTATTTT,CASRGSPSLRTGTDTQYF
TRBV19,TRBJ2-3,TRBD2,many,TGTGCCAGTAGTATCCAGGGACTAGAGATGCCAGATACGCAGTATTTT,CASSIQGLEMPDTQYF
TRBV7-9,TRBJ1-1,NA,NA,TGTGCCAGCAGCTTAGTGTCAGGGGCGAATGAAGCTTTCTTT,CASSLVSGANEAFF